This T cell receptor (beta chain) was found in a study of glioma-infiltrating T cells. The study's findings and limits: Tissue and blood shared very few CDR3 sequences. Gliomas, especially low-grade, showed above-expected tissue-blood divergence; non-neoplastic patients showed below.

For this clonotype: Antigen unknown.

This CDR3 spans 16 amino acids. Trimming removed 1 base at V and 2 bases at J, with 12 bases between. Germline lookup yields CDR1 SEHNR and CDR2 FQNEAQ (reference sequence). Amplification of TCR alpha and beta CDR3 regions from RNA used iRepertoire nested multiplex PCR. One-step reverse transcription and amplification started from around 100-400 ng of tissue mRNA or PBMC total RNA. TCRdb redid the calling of the multiplex PCR reads with MiXCR, one entry per CDR3 protein. The top ten clones hold 25% to 30% of a sample with about 130,000 distinct CDR3 sequences, 24% of them seen once. Material: glioma tissue, nonneoplastic brain tissue, or PBMCs (not recorded which). V usage is TRBV7-9 and J usage is TRBJ2-1; D remains ambiguous. This clonotype was sampled from a human donor with low-grade glioma or glioblastoma, undergoing nonglioma brain surgery, or in good health (not recorded which). CDR3 in DNA: TGTGCCAGCAGCTTAGTACCCAACAGCCCCTACAATGAGCAGTTCTTC. Protein sequence: CASSLVPNSPYNEQFF.